This TCR beta chain was captured in a study of regulatory T cells. Looked up from germline, CDR1 is MNHEY and CDR2 is SMNVEV (reference sequence). The CDR3 length is 16 residues. V shed 8 bases and J 0 bases; nucleotides not matched to a gene: 8. Every patient with CD3G deficiency had evidence of autoimmunity. The primer mix had 52 TRBV and 13 TRBJ primers. Profiling relied on immunoSEQ multiplex PCR, and the TCRdb table lists in-frame clones only, not all of them. The sample contains about 20,000 clones, roughly 93% of which appear only once. Comment on this clone: The target antigen is unknown.

Overall study findings and caveats: Control CD8+ cells showed a nonsignificant trend toward higher Shannon entropy than patient CD8+ cells.

The chain is built from TRBV27 and TRBJ2-3; 10 nucleotides agree with TRBD1. The TCR was taken from a child between 2 and 9 years old with CD3G deficiency. Sequenced input: CD8+ T cells sorted from blood. The CDR3 reads CASRTGGIPSTDTQYF. For the CDR3, the DNA is TGTGCCAGCCGGACAGGGGGGATCCCTAGCACAGATACGCAGTATTTT.